This entry is about one T cell receptor beta chain. The target antigen is unknown. These data originate in a study of T cell responses to AZD1222 COVID-19 vaccine. The study, taken as a whole, reports: Of the AZD1222 recipients, only 5 or 6 were seropositive at baseline.

V gave up 1 base and J gave up 6 bases, with 16 bases separating them. This CDR3 is 15 amino acids long. CDR1 is SEHNR and CDR2 is FQNEAQ in the germline V gene (reference sequence). Sequencing was performed with immunoSEQ multiplex PCR; in TCRdb, only in-frame clones are kept and a portion is missing. The table shows around 150,000 clones, with about 91% occurring only once. The sequence was collected from an adult in good health. The V call is TRBV7-9, the J call TRBJ2-7; possible D gene TRBD1, 7 bases. The specimen comprised peripheral blood, sampled on day 0 of MenACWY control vaccination. In DNA form, the CDR3 reads TGTGCCAGCAGCTTAGGCCCGCCAGGGGGAGGCGAGCAGTACTTC. This translates into CASSLGPPGGGEQYF.